Listed below are T cell receptor beta chains from one sample, sequenced in a study of OX40 agonist ivuxolimab in advanced cancers. TCRdb's table, derived via immunoSEQ multiplex PCR, lists solely in-frame clones and lacks some. The sample gives around 41,000 clones, around 88% of which show up once; approximately 0.52% is in the top ten. The sequencing used CD4+ or CD8+ T cells sorted from blood, collected in a trial of the OX40 agonist ivuxolimab. Receptors were obtained from an adult with an advanced solid tumor such as melanoma, head and neck, liver or kidney cancer. The CDR3 runs from the conserved cysteine through the conserved F or W. The D gene is left open where the match is weak. Part of the rows lack a size; the others show once, few, many or a class for expanded clones.

D gene,V gene,J gene,clone size,CDR3 DNA,CDR3 protein
NA,TRBV5-1,TRBJ1-5,once,TGCGCCAGCAGCCCAGGACGTCCCAATCAGCCCCAGCATTTT,CASSPGRPNQPQHF
TRBD1,TRBV4-2,TRBJ2-2,NA,TGTGCCAGCAGCCAGATGGGGACGACAGGGAAGGAGCTGTTTTTT,CASSQMGTTGKELFF
NA,TRBV5-3,TRBJ2-2,once,TGTGCCAGAAGCAATTCATTTAGTGGGGCCCCGACACCTATAGGGGTTGACGGGGAGCTGTTTTTT,CARSNSFSGAPTPIGVDGELFF
TRBD1,TRBV19,TRBJ1-5,NA,TGTGCCAGTAGGATGGGACAGGACAATCAGCCCCAGCATTTT,CASRMGQDNQPQHF
NA,TRBV28,TRBJ1-1,NA,TGTGCCAGCAGTTTATGGAGACCGCCGAACACTGAAGCTTTCTTT,CASSLWRPPNTEAFF
NA,TRBV5-1,TRBJ2-7,NA,TGCGCCAGCAGCCCAGCTAGTGGTTCCTACGAGCAGTACTTC,CASSPASGSYEQYF
NA,TRBV9,TRBJ2-3,NA,TGTGCCAGCAAGCGGGCCCCTAGCACAGATACGCAGTATTTT,CASKRAPSTDTQYF
NA,TRBV7-2,TRBJ2-2,NA,TGTGCCAGCAGCTTAGTGACCTTCCGCACCGGGGAGCTGTTTTTT,CASSLVTFRTGELFF
NA,TRBV5-1,TRBJ2-3,NA,TGCGCCAGCAGCTTGAGGGGCGTAGACACAGATACGCAGTATTTT,CASSLRGVDTDTQYF
TRBD1,TRBV9,TRBJ1-2,few,TGTGCCAGCAGCGCGGGGACAGGGGGCGACTATGGCTACACCTTC,CASSAGTGGDYGYTF
NA,TRBV6-6,TRBJ2-3,NA,TGTGCCAGCAGTTATCCGGGGCAGGATACGCAGTATTTT,CASSYPGQDTQYF
TRBD1,TRBV18,TRBJ1-5,NA,TGTGCCAGCTCACCAACACAGGGGATGGATCAGCCCCAGCATTTT,CASSPTQGMDQPQHF
TRBD1,TRBV5-1,TRBJ1-5,once,TGCGCCAGCAGCCGGGAGGGACAGATCAATCAGCCCCAGCATTTT,CASSREGQINQPQHF
NA,TRBV18,TRBJ1-2,NA,TGTGCCAGCTCACCGCAAAAAGGACAGAACTATGGCTACACCTTC,CASSPQKGQNYGYTF